This T cell receptor (beta chain) stems from a study of identical twins. Broader study findings: Recombination models fit unrelated individuals' TCR alpha sharing but underestimated twins'.

One entry per CDR3 protein results from TCRdb running MiXCR on the 5' RACE reads. The data contain hundreds of thousands of distinct CDR3 sequences, 5.5% to 6.5% of them singletons. The length of the CDR3 is 13 residues. V lost 3 bases and J 3 bases, leaving 7 bases between the germline ends. This clonotype was detected many times. Antigen specificity is unknown. The clonotype was recovered from a man between 18 and 35 years old in good health. Sequences were obtained from naive T cells sorted from blood. The chain employs TRBV12-3 or TRBV12-4 and TRBJ2-3; D may match TRBD1 or TRBD2 (5 bases each). The CDR3 is CASSLGETDTQYF. In DNA form, the CDR3 reads TGTGCCAGCAGTTTGGGGGAGACAGATACGCAGTATTTT.